This T cell receptor beta chain emerged from a study of regulatory T cells in long-lasting Graves disease. Study-level points and caveats: Among samples with persistent disease, TRBV28, TRBJ1-2 and TRBJ2-5 were favored. A greater number of public clonotypes (approximately 2,700) was shared by persistent patients than by new patients (over 900).

Time point: newly diagnosed GD, antithyroid drugs for less than 3 months. The authors made the TCR library using RNA they extracted from PBMCs. The CDR3 is 17 amino acids. Per germline, CDR1 MNHEY and CDR2 SMNVEV (reference sequence). J was trimmed by 6 bases and V by 5 bases; bases with no gene match: 15. Construction of the TCR beta libraries employed iRepertoire HTBI primers in conjunction with Arm-PCR of CDR3 regions. TCRdb itself ran the multiplex PCR reads through MiXCR, one entry per CDR3 protein. The sample lists more than 300,000 distinct CDR3 sequences; 15% to 18% were seen once. This clonotype was detected ten times or more. Its specificity is not known.

The TCR sequence derives from a female donor with Graves disease. Sequenced material: peripheral blood mononuclear cells (PBMCs), taken at new diagnosis, from a patient treated with antithyroid drugs. The chain is built from TRBV27 and TRBJ2-3; 9 bases agree with TRBD2. The CDR3 DNA reads as TGTGCCAGCAGTAAACGCCCTAGCGGGGCCACGCCGGATACGCAGTATTTT. Translating gives CASSKRPSGATPDTQYF.